These 11 T cell receptor beta chains were all obtained from the same sample, sequenced in a study of T-cell reconstitution after alpha-beta-depleted transplantation in children. Unique molecular identifiers were used to barcode this TCRbeta library. MiXCR, applied by TCRdb to the PCR reads, yields one record per CDR3 protein. Of nearly 550,000 distinct CDR3 sequences in the sample, approximately 20% were seen once. Source: PBMCs from the stem cell graft donor, taken from the stem cell graft. The receptors originated from a human donor who donated a stem cell graft to a child with acute lymphoblastic leukemia.

The V call is TRBV29-1, the J call TRBJ2-2, with D tentatively TRBD1 (6 bases). The CDR3 sequence is 15 residues long. V lost 4 bases to trimming and J lost 1 base, with 13 bases between them. Germline V gene sequence: CDR1 SQVTM, CDR2 ANQGSEA. The CDR3 here is CSVGSGDGNTGELFF. CDR3 DNA sequence: TGCAGCGTTGGATCAGGGGACGGGAACACCGGGGAGCTGTTTTTT.

This clonotype was counted between two and nine times. The chain links TRBV5-6 to TRBJ2-3, with D perhaps matching TRBD1 (6 bases). Germline V gives CDR1 SGHDT, CDR2 YYEEEE. The V and J ends lost 3 bases and 0 bases respectively, with 14 bases between them. This CDR3 contains 16 residues. This CDR3 reads CASSSHRVVSTDTQYF. CDR3 nucleotides: TGTGCCAGCAGCTCGCACAGGGTCGTGAGCACAGATACGCAGTATTTT.

The gene calls are TRBV5-1 and TRBJ2-7, with TRBD1 matching over 9 bases. The trim removed 0 bases at V and 6 bases at J, leaving 10 bases unmatched. The CDR3 is made up of 16 amino acids. Germline V gene data show CDR1 as SGHRS and CDR2 as YFSETQ. The CDR3 DNA is TGCGCCAGCAGCTTGGACAGGGGGCAAATCGCGGGCGAGCAGTACTTC. This codes for CASSLDRGQIAGEQYF.

The rearrangement joins TRBV7-3 to TRBJ1-1; D gene unclear. Germline V CDR1 and CDR2: SGHTA, FQGTGA. CDR3 size: 13 residues. With 4 bases removed from V and 1 base from J, the gap between germline ends came to 7 bases. This CDR3 reads CASSSQWNTEAFF. The CDR3 DNA sequence: TGTGCCAGCAGCTCTCAGTGGAACACTGAAGCTTTCTTT.

This rearrangement joins TRBV2 to TRBJ2-7; D possibly uses TRBD1 or TRBD2 (5 bases each). Germline values: CDR1 SNHLY, CDR2 FYNNEI. CDR3 size: 14 residues. Trimming removed 3 bases at V and 6 bases at J, with 15 bases between. The CDR3 region has the DNA TGTGCCAGCAGTGATAGTCTGGGACGCCTCGAGCAGTACTTC. Protein: CASSDSLGRLEQYF. The full variable domain, rest sourced from reference TRBV2 and TRBJ2-7, is EPEVTQTPSHQVTQMGQEVILRCVPISNHLYFYWYRQILGQKVEFLVSFYNNEISEKSEIFDDQFSVERPDGSNFTLKIRSTKLEDSAMYFCASSDSLGRLEQYFGPGTRLTVT.

V usage is TRBV9 and J usage is TRBJ2-1; 9 bases line up with TRBD2. This CDR3 has 15 residues. The junction had 6 bases not matched to a gene; V was cut back by 1 base and J by 7 bases. The germline V gene encodes CDR1 SGDLS and CDR2 YYNGEE. The CDR3 reads CASSVYGGRGNEQFF. CDR3 sequence (DNA): TGTGCCAGCAGCGTATATGGCGGGAGGGGTAATGAGCAGTTCTTC.

The V and J genes are TRBV29-1 and TRBJ2-1, with 7 positions matching TRBD1. The germline V gene has CDR1 SQVTM and CDR2 ANQGSEA. The ends lost 6 bases at V and 0 bases at J; junction bases unmatched: 8. This CDR3 has 15 amino acids. The chain's CDR3 is CSVAYRDSSYNEQFF. In DNA form, the CDR3 reads TGCAGCGTCGCTTACCGGGACAGCTCCTACAATGAGCAGTTCTTC.

The rearrangement joins TRBV12-3 or TRBV12-4 to TRBJ2-5; no firm D call. With 3 bases removed from V and 2 bases from J, the gap between germline ends came to 7 bases. The CDR3 is made up of 13 amino acids. This chain's CDR3 is CASSFRIQETQYF. CDR3 nucleotide sequence: TGTGCCAGCAGTTTTCGGATACAAGAGACCCAGTACTTC.

The rearrangement links TRBV5-1 to TRBJ2-1; D unresolved. The germline gives CDR1 SGHRS, CDR2 YFSETQ. V lost 0 bases and J lost 3, with 7 bases in between. This CDR3 contains 14 residues. The CDR3 region is CASSLGLYYNEQFF. CDR3 DNA: TGCGCCAGCAGCTTGGGACTTTACTACAATGAGCAGTTCTTC.

V is TRBV27 and J is TRBJ1-4, with D perhaps matching TRBD1 (6 bases). This CDR3 contains 16 residues. Between the trimmed V and J ends, which lost 1 base and 3 bases, there was a span of 12 bases. Germline CDR1 is MNHEY and CDR2 is SMNVEV (reference sequence). The chain's CDR3 is CASSLWGPQANEKLFF. The CDR3 DNA reads as TGTGCCAGCAGTTTATGGGGGCCACAGGCTAATGAAAAACTGTTTTTT.

This clonotype was picked up many times. The chain joins TRBV5-1 to TRBJ2-5, with D possibly being TRBD1 (6 bases). The V end was cut by 0 bases, the J end by 4 bases, with 10 bases between. This CDR3 contains 14 residues. Germline V CDR1 and CDR2: SGHRS, YFSETQ. The CDR3, as DNA: TGCGCCAGCAGCTTGGGGGGACACGGAGAGACCCAGTACTTC. It translates to CASSLGGHGETQYF.